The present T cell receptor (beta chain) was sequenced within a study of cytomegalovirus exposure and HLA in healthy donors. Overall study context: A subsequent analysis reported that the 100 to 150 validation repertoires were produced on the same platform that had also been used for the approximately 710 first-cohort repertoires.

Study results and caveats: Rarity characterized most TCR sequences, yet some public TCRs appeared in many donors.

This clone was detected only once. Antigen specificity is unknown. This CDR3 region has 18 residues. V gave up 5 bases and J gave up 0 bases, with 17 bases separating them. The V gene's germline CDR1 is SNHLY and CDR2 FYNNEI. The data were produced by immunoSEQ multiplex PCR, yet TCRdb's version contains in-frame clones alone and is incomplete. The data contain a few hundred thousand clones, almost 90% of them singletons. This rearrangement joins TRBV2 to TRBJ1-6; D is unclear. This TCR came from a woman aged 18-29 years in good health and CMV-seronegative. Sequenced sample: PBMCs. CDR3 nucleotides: TGTGCCAGCAGTCTCAACCTTGTTGGGAGCTCCTATAATTCACCCCTCCACTTT. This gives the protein CASSLNLVGSSYNSPLHF.